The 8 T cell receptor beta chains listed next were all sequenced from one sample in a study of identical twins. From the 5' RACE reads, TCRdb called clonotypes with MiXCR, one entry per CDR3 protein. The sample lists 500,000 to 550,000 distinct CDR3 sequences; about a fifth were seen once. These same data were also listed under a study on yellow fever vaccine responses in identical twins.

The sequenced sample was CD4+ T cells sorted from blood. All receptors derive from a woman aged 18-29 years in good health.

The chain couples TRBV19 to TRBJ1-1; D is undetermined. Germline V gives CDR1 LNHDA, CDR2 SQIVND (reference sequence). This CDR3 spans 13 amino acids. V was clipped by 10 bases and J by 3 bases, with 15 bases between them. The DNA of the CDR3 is TGTGCCACCCGCTGGGCAGGTCACACTGAAGCTTTCTTT. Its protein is CATRWAGHTEAFF.

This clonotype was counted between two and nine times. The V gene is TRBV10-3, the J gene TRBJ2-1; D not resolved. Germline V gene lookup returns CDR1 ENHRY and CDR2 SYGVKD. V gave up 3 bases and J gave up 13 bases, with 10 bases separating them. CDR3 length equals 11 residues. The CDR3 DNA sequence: TGTGCCATCAGTGAAGGCTGGATCCAGTTCTTC. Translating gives CAISEGWIQFF.

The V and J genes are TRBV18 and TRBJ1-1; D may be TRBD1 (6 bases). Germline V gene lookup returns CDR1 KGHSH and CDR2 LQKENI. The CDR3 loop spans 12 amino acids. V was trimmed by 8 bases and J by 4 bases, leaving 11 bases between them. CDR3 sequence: CASTAGVTEAFF. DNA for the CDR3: TGTGCCAGCACTGCAGGGGTCACTGAAGCTTTCTTT.

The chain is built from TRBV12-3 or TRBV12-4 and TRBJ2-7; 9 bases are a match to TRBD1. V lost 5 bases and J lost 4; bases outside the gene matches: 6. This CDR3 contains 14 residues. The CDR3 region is CASSPGQGKYEQYF. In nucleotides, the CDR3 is TGTGCCAGCAGTCCTGGACAGGGGAAGTACGAGCAGTACTTC.

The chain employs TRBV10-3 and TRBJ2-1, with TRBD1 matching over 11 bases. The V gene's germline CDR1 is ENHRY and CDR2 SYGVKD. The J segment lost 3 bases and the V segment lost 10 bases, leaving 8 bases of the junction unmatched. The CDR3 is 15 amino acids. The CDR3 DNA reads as TGTGCCACCAGCGCCGGGACAGGGGGCTACAATGAGCAGTTCTTC. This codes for CATSAGTGGYNEQFF.

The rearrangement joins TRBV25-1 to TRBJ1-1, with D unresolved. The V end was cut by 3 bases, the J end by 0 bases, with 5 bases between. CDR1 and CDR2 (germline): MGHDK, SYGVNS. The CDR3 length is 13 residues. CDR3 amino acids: CASSDWMNTEAFF. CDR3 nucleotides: TGTGCCAGCAGTGACTGGATGAACACTGAAGCTTTCTTT. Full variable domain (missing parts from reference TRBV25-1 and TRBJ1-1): EADIYQTPRYLVIGTGKKITLECSQTMGHDKMYWYQQDPGMELHLIHYSYGVNSTEKGDLSSESTVSRIRTEHFPLTLESARPSHTSQYLCASSDWMNTEAFFGQGTRLTVV.

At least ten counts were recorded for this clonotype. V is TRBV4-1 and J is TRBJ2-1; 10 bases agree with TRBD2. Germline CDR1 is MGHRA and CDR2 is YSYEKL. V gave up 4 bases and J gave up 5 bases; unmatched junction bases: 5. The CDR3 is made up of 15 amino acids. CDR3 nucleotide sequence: TGCGCCAGCAGCCTGGGACTAGCGAAAAACAATGAGCAGTTCTTC. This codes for CASSLGLAKNNEQFF.

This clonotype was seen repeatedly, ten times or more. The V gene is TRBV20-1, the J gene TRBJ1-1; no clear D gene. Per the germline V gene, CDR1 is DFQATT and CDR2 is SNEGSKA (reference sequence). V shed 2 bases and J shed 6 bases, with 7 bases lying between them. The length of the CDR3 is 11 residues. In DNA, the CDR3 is TGCAGTGCTAGACCCGGGTCTGAAGCTTTCTTT. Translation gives CSARPGSEAFF.